The entry that follows covers one T cell receptor (beta chain) sequence. This sample is drawn from a study of blood T cell repertoires in COVID-19. As for the study in general: Some COVID-19 samples were acute and others convalescent; all came from the United States, Italy and Spain. T cells, B-cell-depleted T cells, or PBMCs supplied cDNA or gDNA.

Study processing details: Amplified reference gene primers provided the basis for estimating nucleated cell counts. Data came from immunoSEQ multiplex PCR; TCRdb stores just in-frame clones and leaves some out. The D gene and trimming were derived from the DNA, and the V and J assignments and clone size from that table. The sample carries around 100,000 clones, roughly 84% recorded once. The CDR3 is 14 residues long. Trimming left V 5 bases short and J 4 bases short, with 15 bases between. Germline CDR1 reads SGDLS; CDR2 reads YYNGEE. What was sequenced was peripheral blood. V usage is TRBV9 and J usage is TRBJ1-1; D gene ambiguous. The TCR was taken from a woman aged 35 to 49 with acute or convalescent COVID-19. The CDR3 spells CASSVGLRSTEAFF. CDR3 sequence (DNA): TGTGCCAGCAGTGTCGGACTCCGGTCCACTGAAGCTTTCTTT.